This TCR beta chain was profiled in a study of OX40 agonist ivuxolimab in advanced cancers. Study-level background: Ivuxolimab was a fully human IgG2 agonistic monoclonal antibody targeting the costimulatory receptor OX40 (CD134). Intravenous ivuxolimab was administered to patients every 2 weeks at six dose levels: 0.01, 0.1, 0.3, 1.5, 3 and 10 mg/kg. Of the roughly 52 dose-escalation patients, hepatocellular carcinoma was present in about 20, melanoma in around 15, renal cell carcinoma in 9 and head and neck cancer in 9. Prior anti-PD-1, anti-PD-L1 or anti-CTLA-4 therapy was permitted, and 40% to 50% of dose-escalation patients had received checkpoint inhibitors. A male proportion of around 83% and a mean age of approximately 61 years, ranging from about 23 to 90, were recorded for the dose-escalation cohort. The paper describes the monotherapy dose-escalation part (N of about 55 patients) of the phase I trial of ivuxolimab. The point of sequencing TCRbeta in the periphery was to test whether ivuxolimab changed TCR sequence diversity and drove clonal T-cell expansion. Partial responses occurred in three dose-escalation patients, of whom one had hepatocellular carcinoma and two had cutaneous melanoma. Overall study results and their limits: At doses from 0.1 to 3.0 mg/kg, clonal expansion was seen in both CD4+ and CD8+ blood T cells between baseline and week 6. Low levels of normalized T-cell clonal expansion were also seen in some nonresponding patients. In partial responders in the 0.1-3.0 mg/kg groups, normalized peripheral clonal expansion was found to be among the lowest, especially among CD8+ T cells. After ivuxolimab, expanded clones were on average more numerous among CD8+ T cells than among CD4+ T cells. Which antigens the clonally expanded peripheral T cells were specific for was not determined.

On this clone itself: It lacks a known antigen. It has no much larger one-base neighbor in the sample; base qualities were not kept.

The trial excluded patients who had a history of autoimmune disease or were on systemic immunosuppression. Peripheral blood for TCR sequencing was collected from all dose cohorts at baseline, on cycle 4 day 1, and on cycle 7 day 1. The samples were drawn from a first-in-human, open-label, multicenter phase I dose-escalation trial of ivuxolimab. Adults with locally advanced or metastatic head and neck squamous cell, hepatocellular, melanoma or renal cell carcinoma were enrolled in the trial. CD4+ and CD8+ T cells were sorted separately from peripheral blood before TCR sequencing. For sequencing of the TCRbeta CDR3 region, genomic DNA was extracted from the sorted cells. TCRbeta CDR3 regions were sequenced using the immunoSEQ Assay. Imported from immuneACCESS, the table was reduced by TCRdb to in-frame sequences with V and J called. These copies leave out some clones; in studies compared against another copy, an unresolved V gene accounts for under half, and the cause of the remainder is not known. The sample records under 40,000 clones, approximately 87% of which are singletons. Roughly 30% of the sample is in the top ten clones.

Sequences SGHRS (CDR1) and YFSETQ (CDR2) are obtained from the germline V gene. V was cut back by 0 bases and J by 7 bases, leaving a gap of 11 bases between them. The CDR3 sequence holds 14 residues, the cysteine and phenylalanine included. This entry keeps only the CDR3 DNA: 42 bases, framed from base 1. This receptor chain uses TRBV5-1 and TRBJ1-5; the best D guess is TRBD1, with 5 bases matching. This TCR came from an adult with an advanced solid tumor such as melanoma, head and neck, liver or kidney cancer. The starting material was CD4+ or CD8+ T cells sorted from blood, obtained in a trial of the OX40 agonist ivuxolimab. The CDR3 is CASSLVGEGQPQHF. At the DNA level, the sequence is TGCGCCAGCAGCTTGGTGGGTGAGGGGCAGCCCCAGCATTTT.